One sample yielded the 24 T cell receptor beta chains listed below, sequenced in a study of cytomegalovirus exposure and HLA in healthy donors. The PCR used 60 Vbeta and 13 Jbeta primers. Here immunoSEQ multiplex PCR was the method, and the copy in TCRdb shows in-frame clones only, minus some. Its table lists over 100,000 clones. The sample consisted of PBMCs. These receptors all come from a man younger than 30 in good health and CMV-seronegative.

For the CDR3, the DNA is TGTGCCAGCAGTGATACTGGGACAGGGGGGTGGAACACTGAAGCTTTCTTT. Protein product: CASSDTGTGGWNTEAFF. V and J are TRBV2 and TRBJ1-1; 11 bases align to TRBD1. This CDR3 comprises 17 residues. The germline V gene encodes CDR1 SNHLY and CDR2 FYNNEI. After removal of 3 bases from V and 1 base from J, the junction contained 7 bases not matched to a gene.

The rearrangement uses TRBV27 and TRBJ2-5; 10 nucleotides match TRBD2. Germline trimming cut 5 bases from V and 7 bases from J; bases unmatched to any gene: 10. This CDR3 is 15 amino acids long. From germline, CDR1 is MNHEY and CDR2 SMNVEV (reference sequence). CDR3 DNA: TGTGCCAGCAGTATCCTAGCGGGGGTCGGGGGGACCCAGTACTTC. This gives the protein CASSILAGVGGTQYF.

The V and J genes are TRBV19 and TRBJ2-2; 8 nucleotides align to TRBD1. Germline lookup yields CDR1 LNHDA and CDR2 SQIVND (reference sequence). This CDR3 is built from 15 residues. V was clipped by 6 bases and J by 3 bases; unmatched bases: 6. This chain's CDR3 is CASSGQGRDTGELFF. CDR3 sequence (DNA): TGTGCCAGTAGCGGACAGGGTCGTGACACCGGGGAGCTGTTTTTT.

This chain connects TRBV4-1 to TRBJ2-1; D possibly corresponds to TRBD1 (6 bases). The V gene's germline CDR1 is MGHRA and CDR2 YSYEKL. This CDR3 is 15 amino acids long. The V end was cut by 0 bases, the J end by 0 bases, with 6 bases between. In nucleotides, the CDR3 is TGCGCCAGCAGCCAAGAGGACAGCTCCTACAATGAGCAGTTCTTC. It yields the protein CASSQEDSSYNEQFF.

This sequence joins TRBV5-6 and TRBJ2-2; TRBD2 aligns across 8 bases. This CDR3 is built from 16 residues. Trimming at V came to 0 bases and at J to 6 bases, leaving 7 bases not matched to a gene. From germline, CDR1 is SGHDT and CDR2 YYEEEE. The DNA for the CDR3 is TGTGCCAGCAGCTTGGTGCGTCGGGGGGGCGCCGGGGAGCTGTTTTTT. This encodes CASSLVRRGGAGELFF.

The genes are TRBV4-1 and TRBJ2-1; weak D call: TRBD2 (6 bases). V was trimmed by 4 bases and J by 0 bases, leaving 13 bases between them. The CDR3 runs to 16 residues. Germline-derived CDR1 and CDR2 are MGHRA and YSYEKL. CDR3 nucleotide sequence: TGCGCCAGCAGCCTCCAGGGACTGCCCTCCTACAATGAGCAGTTCTTC. Protein: CASSLQGLPSYNEQFF.

The chain couples TRBV28 to TRBJ2-5; TRBD1 matches at 7 bases. Germline V gene sequence: CDR1 MDHEN, CDR2 SYDVKM. The length of the CDR3 is 16 residues. The V segment lost 5 bases and the J segment 5 bases; nucleotides outside the gene matches: 14. CDR3 bases: TGTGCCAGCAGTCCCCGGACAGGTCTTTTGGGGGAGACCCAGTACTTC. Protein product: CASSPRTGLLGETQYF.

The chain joins TRBV9 to TRBJ2-5; 9 bases agree with TRBD1. CDR3 length equals 15 residues. The V gene end was trimmed by 1 base and the J gene end by 2 bases; junction bases not matched to a gene: 3. Germline V gene lookup returns CDR1 SGDLS and CDR2 YYNGEE. This chain's CDR3 is CASSVRTGVQETQYF. The CDR3 nucleotides read TGTGCCAGCAGCGTAAGGACAGGGGTACAAGAGACCCAGTACTTC.

The chain joins TRBV7-8 to TRBJ1-2; TRBD1 agrees at 7 bases. After removal of 6 bases from V and 8 bases from J, the junction contained 21 bases not matched to a gene. Germline V gives CDR1 SGHVS, CDR2 FQNEAQ. The CDR3 consists of 17 residues. CDR3 sequence (DNA): TGTGCCAGCAGACCCCGGGACAGAAATATAGGGGGTGGGGGCTACACCTTC. This gives the protein CASRPRDRNIGGGGYTF.

The chain recombines TRBV10-3 with TRBJ2-3; 10 bases match TRBD2. The J segment lost 0 bases and the V segment lost 4 bases, leaving 4 bases of the junction unmatched. Germline CDR1 is ENHRY and CDR2 is SYGVKD. The CDR3 runs to 16 residues. CDR3 DNA sequence: TGTGCCATCAGTGTACTAGCGGGGAGTAGCACAGATACGCAGTATTTT. This gives the protein CAISVLAGSSTDTQYF.

J is TRBJ2-7 and V is TRBV27; 7 bases map to TRBD2. Unmatched junction bases numbered 13, after V lost 2 bases and J lost 3 bases. CDR1 and CDR2 from the germline V gene are MNHEY and SMNVEV (reference sequence). The CDR3 consists of 17 residues. The CDR3 region has the DNA TGTGCCAGCAGTTTAAGGGGTTGGCGGGAGATCATCTACGAGCAGTACTTC. It specifies CASSLRGWREIIYEQYF.

This chain joins TRBV29-1 and TRBJ1-6, with D perhaps matching TRBD1 (6 bases). This CDR3 has 13 residues. Trimming pared 6 bases from V and 8 bases from J, leaving 14 bases between. Germline V gives CDR1 SQVTM, CDR2 ANQGSEA. In DNA form, the CDR3 reads TGCAGCGTCCGACAGGATAGGGATTCACCCCTCCACTTT. Protein: CSVRQDRDSPLHF. The entire variable domain, with the rest obtained from reference TRBV29-1 and TRBJ1-6, is as follows: SAVISQKPSRDICQRGTSLTIQCQVDSQVTMMFWYRQQPGQSLTLIATANQGSEATYESGFVIDKFPISRPNLTFSTLTVSNMSPEDSSIYLCSVRQDRDSPLHFGNGTRLTVT.

This chain uses TRBV18 with TRBJ2-7; 11 bases fit TRBD1. CDR1 is KGHSH, CDR2 LQKENI, per germline. The junction had 12 bases not matched to a gene; V was cut back by 3 bases and J by 8 bases. The CDR3 is 16 residues long. The CDR3 region has the DNA TGTGCCAGCTCACCCCTCGGACAGGGGGCCGAGGGAAAGCAGTACTTC. Translation: CASSPLGQGAEGKQYF.

The rearrangement joins TRBV7-9 to TRBJ1-5, with a possible D match to TRBD1 (6 bases). The CDR3 contains 14 residues. Trimming took off 1 base at V and 6 bases at J, with 10 bases between the two ends. Germline V gene data show CDR1 as SEHNR and CDR2 as FQNEAQ (reference sequence). Here the CDR3 reads CASSLGGQAQPQHF. In DNA form, the CDR3 reads TGTGCCAGCAGCTTAGGGGGGCAAGCTCAGCCCCAGCATTTT. Full variable domain (rest looked up from reference TRBV7-9 and TRBJ1-5): DTGVSQNPRHKITKRGQNVTFRCDPISEHNRLYWYRQTLGQGPEFLTYFQNEAQLEKSRLLSDRFSAERPKGSFSTLEIQRTEQGDSAMYLCASSLGGQAQPQHFGDGTRLSIL.

With regard to this clone: At one end, the junction sequence differs from germline, possibly due to a read error. The chain recombines TRBV11-3 with TRBJ2-7, with D maybe TRBD2 (6 bases). Germline CDR1 is SGHNT and CDR2 is YENEEA. CDR3 length: 17 residues. The CDR3 region has the DNA TGTGCCAGCAGCTTTAACTTGATGGGACTCAGCTCCTACGAGCAATACTTC. Its protein product is CASSFNLMGLSSYEQYF.

This chain joins TRBV28 and TRBJ2-7; the D gene is possibly TRBD2 (7 bases). The V end lost 5 bases, the J end lost 2 bases, and 19 bases lay between the germline ends. The CDR3 extends over 16 amino acids. Germline loops: CDR1 MDHEN, CDR2 SYDVKM. The CDR3 nucleotides are TGTGCCAGCAGTCCATCGGAGGGGGGGTGGCCCTACGAGCAGTACTTC. Translated, it gives CASSPSEGGWPYEQYF.

The DNA of the CDR3 is TGCGCCAGCAGCCAAGACCCAGGCCGGCATGGCTACACCTTC. Protein product: CASSQDPGRHGYTF. The chain combines TRBV4-1 with TRBJ1-2, with no clear D. The CDR3 consists of 14 residues. Germline CDR1 and CDR2: MGHRA and YSYEKL. V shed 0 bases and J shed 6 bases, with 11 bases lying between them.

V is TRBV7-2 and J is TRBJ2-3; no firm D call. The CDR3 runs to 15 residues. Germline CDR1 is SGHTA and CDR2 is FQGNSA. Trimming cost V 1 base and J 1 base, with 9 bases left between them. The CDR3, as DNA: TGTGCCAGCAGCTTAGACTTGCAGGGCACAGATACGCAGTATTTT. Residues: CASSLDLQGTDTQYF. Looking up the rest from reference TRBV7-2 and TRBJ2-3 gives the full variable domain: GAGVSQSPSNKVTEKGKDVELRCDPISGHTALYWYRQSLGQGLEFLIYFQGNSAPDKSGLPSDRFSAERTGGSVSTLTIQRTQQEDSAVYLCASSLDLQGTDTQYFGPGTRLTVL.

The chain carries TRBV30 and TRBJ1-1; unclear D gene. Germline values: CDR1 GTSNPN, CDR2 SVGIG (reference sequence). The CDR3 covers 11 residues. V dropped 7 bases and J dropped 2 bases, with 8 bases sitting between them. Written as DNA, the CDR3 is TGTGCCTTATACAGAAACACTGAAGCTTTCTTT. Protein sequence: CALYRNTEAFF.

The chain combines TRBV29-1 with TRBJ1-4, with TRBD1 as a possible D gene (5 bases). V shed 6 bases and J shed 7 bases, with 18 bases lying between them. The V gene's germline CDR1 is SQVTM and CDR2 ANQGSEA. The CDR3 totals 14 residues. In nucleotides, the CDR3 is TGCAGCGTCTCCCTTAGAAGGGGTCCTGAAAAACTGTTTTTT. Translating it yields CSVSLRRGPEKLFF.

The rearrangement links TRBV19 to TRBJ2-7; the D gene is possibly TRBD2 (5 bases). CDR1 is LNHDA and CDR2 is SQIVND in the germline V gene (reference sequence). V lost 5 bases, J lost 4 bases, and 9 bases lay in between. CDR3 length: 12 residues. The CDR3, as DNA: TGTGCCAGTAGTCCGGACTGGTACGAGCAGTACTTC. This translates into CASSPDWYEQYF.

The rearrangement joins TRBV5-1 to TRBJ2-7; 7 bases align to TRBD1. The CDR3 sequence is 13 residues long. The germline CDR1 and CDR2 sequences are SGHRS and YFSETQ. Trimming took 8 bases from V and 1 from J; bases not matched to a gene: 6. The CDR3 loop is CASRTGGSYEQYF. Written as DNA, the CDR3 is TGCGCCAGTCGGACAGGCGGTTCCTACGAGCAGTACTTC.

The CDR3 loop reads CASSPQGAGGRETQYF. The CDR3 DNA sequence: TGTGCCAGCAGCCCCCAGGGAGCGGGAGGACGGGAGACCCAGTACTTC. This chain uses TRBV7-2 with TRBJ2-5; 9 bases match TRBD2. The CDR3 sequence is 16 residues long. V shed 5 bases and J 5 bases; nucleotides not matched to a gene: 12. Germline CDR1 reads SGHTA; CDR2 reads FQGNSA. Combining the CDR3 with reference TRBV7-2 and TRBJ2-5 gives the whole variable domain GAGVSQSPSNKVTEKGKDVELRCDPISGHTALYWYRQSLGQGLEFLIYFQGNSAPDKSGLPSDRFSAERTGGSVSTLTIQRTQQEDSAVYLCASSPQGAGGRETQYFGPGTRLLVL.

This chain connects TRBV7-2 to TRBJ1-1; D unclear. The CDR3 sequence is 14 residues long. Germline CDR1 is SGHTA and CDR2 is FQGNSA. The V end was cut by 4 bases, the J end by 0 bases, with 9 bases between. CDR3 sequence (DNA): TGTGCCAGCAGCTCGCTAACCTTGAACACTGAAGCTTTCTTT. Residues: CASSSLTLNTEAFF.